This section outlines one TCR beta chain sequence together with its context. No antigen is known for it. The germline gives CDR1 SGHTA, CDR2 FQGTGA. The germline V and J ends were trimmed by 0 bases and 0 bases, with 14 bases remaining between them. There are 17 residues in the CDR3. This entry belongs to a study of T cells in localized non-small cell lung cancer. Study outcomes and limitations: It was uninvolved adjacent lung that showed the highest T cell clonality, exceeding tumor. When the top 100 tumor clones were examined, a median about 60 of them also appeared in the adjacent lung, which was paired and uninvolved.

Profiled with immunoSEQ multiplex PCR; TCRdb holds only in-frame clones, not every one. The table records about 70,000 clones, roughly nine tenths of them present only once. This sequence originates from a male donor at least 60 years old with stage III squamous cell lung carcinoma. The starting material was peripheral blood, obtained before any cancer treatment. The chain joins TRBV7-3 to TRBJ1-1, with TRBD1 as a possible D gene (6 bases). CDR3 amino acids: CASSLTRGAHMNTEAFF. The CDR3 nucleotides are TGTGCCAGCAGCTTAACTCGGGGGGCGCATATGAACACTGAAGCTTTCTTT.